This T cell receptor (beta chain) was profiled in a study of human T cells and chemical hapten exposure. The wider study: Patch tests delivered 0.01% DPC to the upper back and were evaluated at 6 days.

Study results and limitations: TCRs above 1 in 1000 frequency did not change with DPC sensitization.

In TCRdb, the RACE reads were re-called with MiXCR into one record per CDR3 protein. Altogether more than 250,000 distinct CDR3 sequences are present, about 9.4% being singletons, with the ten largest covering 2% to 2.5%. The sample's time point: pre-sensitization, week 0. The sample's treatment: therapeutic diphenylcyclopropenone sensitization with weekly scalp DPC. Donors were 18 to 70-year-old alopecia patients suitable for DPC. Unfractionated whole blood was the source from which total RNA was extracted. As to this clonotype: No antigen is known for it. At one of its ends the junction is not consistent with the germline gene, which may arise from a read error.

This CDR3 contains 13 residues. The germline CDR1 and CDR2 sequences are SGHDN and FVKESK. This clonotype originated in a woman in her thirties or forties with alopecia areata. Some clones in this sample may be carry-over from other donors' samples. The rearrangement joins TRBV14 to TRBJ2-1; no clear D. Sequences were derived from whole blood, sampled in connection with sensitization to the hapten diphenylcyclopropenone (DPC). DNA for the CDR3: TGTGCCAGCAGTCAAGCCAGCGTTGGTGAGCAGTTCTTC. This sequence encodes CASSQASVGEQFF.